These 21 T cell receptor beta chains originate from one sample sequenced in a study of human T cells and chemical hapten exposure. Time point of the sample: patch test 1, 2 weeks after DPC sensitization. The treatment here: therapeutic diphenylcyclopropenone sensitization with weekly scalp DPC. MiXCR was run by TCRdb on the RACE reads, yielding one entry per CDR3 protein. The data contain some 180,000 distinct CDR3 sequences, 20% to 25% of them singletons. The sample consisted of whole blood, taken in connection with sensitization to the hapten diphenylcyclopropenone (DPC). Receptors were obtained from a woman aged 45-59 years with alopecia areata. Some clones in this sample may be carry-over from other donors' samples.

In its sample, this clonotype was seen a few times. The chain is built from TRBV10-3 and TRBJ2-3; perhaps D is TRBD1 or TRBD2 (6 bases each). Germline V gives CDR1 ENHRY, CDR2 SYGVKD. The V and J ends lost 2 bases and 5 bases respectively, with 14 bases between them. The CDR3 is 15 residues long. This chain's CDR3 is CAISEVPGGKDTQYF. The CDR3 DNA reads as TGTGCCATCAGTGAGGTTCCCGGGGGCAAAGATACGCAGTATTTT.

This clonotype was found many times. The chain uses TRBV27 and TRBJ2-3; 9 nucleotides agree with TRBD2. With 4 bases clipped from V and 2 bases from J, the junction kept 4 bases outside the gene matches. CDR1 is MNHEY and CDR2 is SMNVEV in the germline V gene (reference sequence). This CDR3 region has 15 residues. The CDR3 is CASSSWTSATDTQYF. In nucleotides, the CDR3 is TGTGCCAGCAGTTCCTGGACTAGCGCCACAGATACGCAGTATTTT.

The chain links TRBV7-9 to TRBJ2-3; D gene unclear. There are 15 residues in the CDR3. Germline V gene data show CDR1 as SEHNR and CDR2 as FQNEAQ (reference sequence). V gave up 5 bases and J gave up 0 bases, with 12 bases separating them. In DNA, the CDR3 is TGTGCCAGCAGCCGCTCCGGCGGTAGCACAGATACGCAGTATTTT. It encodes CASSRSGGSTDTQYF.

The chain couples TRBV20-1 to TRBJ1-5, with D possibly TRBD1 on 6 matching bases. The CDR3 runs 12 residues. The V end was cut by 3 bases, the J end by 6 bases, with 9 bases between. Germline CDR1 reads DFQATT; CDR2 reads SNEGSKA (reference sequence). The CDR3 nucleotides are TGCAGTGCTAGTGGGGGGCGTCAGCCCCAGCATTTT. It specifies CSASGGRQPQHF.

J is TRBJ2-7 and V is TRBV20-1; either TRBD1 or TRBD2 may fit D (6 bases each). Trimming shortened V by 0 bases and J by 0 bases, and 15 bases separated the two germline ends. The CDR3 is 16 residues long. CDR1 DFQATT and CDR2 SNEGSKA come from the germline V gene (reference sequence). DNA for the CDR3: TGCAGTGCTAGAGATTTAGGGGGGAAGAGCTCCTACGAGCAGTACTTC. Translated: CSARDLGGKSSYEQYF.

The chain uses TRBV7-8 and TRBJ2-2, with D perhaps matching TRBD2 (5 bases). Per germline, CDR1 SGHVS and CDR2 FQNEAQ. The CDR3 extends over 12 amino acids. V shed 6 bases and J shed 7 bases, with 9 bases lying between them. CDR3 nucleotides: TGTGCCAGCAGGAAACGGGGCGGGGAGCTGTTTTTT. Residues: CASRKRGGELFF.

The chain combines TRBV7-2 with TRBJ1-1; TRBD1 matches at 8 bases. There are 14 residues in the CDR3. V lost 5 bases and J lost 6; bases outside the gene matches: 8. The germline V gene has CDR1 SGHTA and CDR2 FQGNSA. The CDR3: CASSRRTGWAEAFF. The CDR3 region has the DNA TGTGCCAGCAGCCGCCGGACAGGGTGGGCTGAAGCTTTCTTT.

This clonotype was seen more than once but under ten times. This chain joins TRBV20-1 and TRBJ1-2; D possibly corresponds to TRBD1 (5 bases). The CDR3 consists of 12 residues. The V end lost 6 bases, the J end lost 4 bases, and 12 bases lay between the germline ends. CDR1 and CDR2 from the germline V gene are DFQATT and SNEGSKA (reference sequence). CDR3 sequence: CSAQQVGYGYTF. The CDR3 DNA reads as TGCAGTGCCCAACAGGTTGGCTATGGCTACACCTTC.

The V gene is TRBV2, the J gene TRBJ1-2; D gene uncertain. Trimming took 6 bases from V and 8 from J, leaving 10 bases between them. Germline assignment: CDR1 SNHLY and CDR2 FYNNEI. CDR3 length: 11 amino acids. CDR3 nucleotide sequence: TGTGCCAGCAGACAGAGCGCGGGCTACACCTTC. Its protein product is CASRQSAGYTF.

J is TRBJ1-1 and V is TRBV30; no firm D call. Trimming left V 1 base short and J 6 bases short, with 9 bases between. The CDR3 consists of 12 residues. Germline values: CDR1 GTSNPN, CDR2 SVGIG (reference sequence). CDR3 nucleotide sequence: TGTGCCTGGAGTGACAGATGGTCTGAAGCTTTCTTT. Amino acid sequence: CAWSDRWSEAFF.

This clonotype was detected a few times. The rearrangement links TRBV5-4 to TRBJ2-3; the match to TRBD1 covers 11 bases. J lost 5 bases, V lost 4 bases, and 9 bases had no gene match. CDR3 length equals 16 residues. In germline, CDR1 is SGHNT, CDR2 YYREEE (reference sequence). Here the CDR3 DNA reads TGTGCCAGCAGCCCAACGGACAGGGGGCCGATAGATACGCAGTATTTT. It specifies CASSPTDRGPIDTQYF.

This clonotype was seen a few times. DNA for the CDR3: TGTGCCAGCAGCTTAGGACTAGCGGGCGACTCCTACAATGAGCAGTTCTTC. Translation gives CASSLGLAGDSYNEQFF. The chain uses TRBV7-9 and TRBJ2-1; 10 bases are shared with TRBD2. The V segment lost 1 base and the J segment 0 bases; nucleotides outside the gene matches: 3. The CDR3 covers 17 residues. Germline V gives CDR1 SEHNR, CDR2 FQNEAQ (reference sequence).

V is TRBV7-2 and J is TRBJ2-3; TRBD1 is a possible D gene (5 bases). Between the trimmed V and J ends, which lost 4 bases and 0 bases, there was a span of 8 bases. Germline lookup yields CDR1 SGHTA and CDR2 FQGNSA. CDR3 length equals 14 residues. CDR3 DNA: TGTGCCAGCAGCTGGGGCGGAAGCACAGATACGCAGTATTTT. Protein product: CASSWGGSTDTQYF.

The chain recombines TRBV20-1 with TRBJ2-5, with TRBD2 matching over 15 bases. Germline V gene data show CDR1 as DFQATT and CDR2 as SNEGSKA (reference sequence). With V trimmed by 2 bases and J by 4 bases, 5 bases remained unmatched. CDR3 length: 16 residues. Here the CDR3 DNA reads TGCAGTGCTAGATCTGGGACTAGCGGGAGGCCAGAGACCCAGTACTTC. As protein: CSARSGTSGRPETQYF.

This clonotype was observed a few times. The chain employs TRBV20-1 and TRBJ2-3; TRBD2 matches at 8 bases. Germline V gene data show CDR1 as DFQATT and CDR2 as SNEGSKA (reference sequence). The junction had 13 bases not matched to a gene; V was cut back by 0 bases and J by 5 bases. The CDR3 has 17 amino acids. Here the CDR3 DNA reads TGCAGTGCTAGAGATACAAAAGCAGCGGGAGAATTAGATACGCAGTATTTT. Translating gives CSARDTKAAGELDTQYF.

A few counts support this clonotype. The V gene is TRBV5-1, the J gene TRBJ2-7, with TRBD1 matching over 9 bases. After removal of 1 base from V and 5 bases from J, the junction contained 7 bases not matched to a gene. This CDR3 is built from 15 residues. CDR1 and CDR2 from the germline V gene are SGHRS and YFSETQ. CDR3 loop: CASSLYRTGADEQYF. The CDR3 bases are TGCGCCAGCAGCTTGTATCGGACAGGGGCGGACGAGCAGTACTTC. The full variable domain, its missing parts supplied by reference TRBV5-1 and TRBJ2-7, is KAGVTQTPRYLIKTRGQQVTLSCSPISGHRSVSWYQQTPGQGLQFLFEYFSETQRNKGNFPGRFSGRQFSNSRSEMNVSTLELGDSALYLCASSLYRTGADEQYFGPGTRLTVT.

This chain uses TRBV4-2 with TRBJ2-7, with D possibly TRBD2 on 6 matching bases. Per the germline V gene, CDR1 is LGHNA and CDR2 is YNFKEQ. V dropped 4 bases and J dropped 3 bases, with 10 bases sitting between them. The CDR3 is made up of 13 amino acids. CDR3 region: CASSPGLSYEQYF. The CDR3 bases are TGTGCCAGCAGCCCCGGACTAAGCTACGAGCAGTACTTC.

The chain joins TRBV29-1 to TRBJ1-5, with 7 bases identical to TRBD1. The CDR3 extends over 12 amino acids. Looked up from germline, CDR1 is SQVTM and CDR2 is ANQGSEA. With 7 bases clipped from V and 6 bases from J, the junction kept 6 bases outside the gene matches. CDR3 in DNA: TGCAGCGCAGGACAGGACAGTCAGCCCCAGCATTTT. Amino acids: CSAGQDSQPQHF.

This clonotype was found many times. The chain recombines TRBV5-1 with TRBJ2-3; 13 bases fit TRBD2. CDR1 is SGHRS, CDR2 YFSETQ, per germline. The CDR3 totals 17 residues. The J segment lost 11 bases and the V segment lost 3 bases, leaving 15 bases of the junction unmatched. CDR3 in DNA: TGCGCCAGCAGCTCCCGACTAGCGGGGGGATCCCGGGGAAAGCAGTATTTT. It codes for CASSSRLAGGSRGKQYF.

The rearrangement links TRBV15 to TRBJ1-2; possibly TRBD1 for D (6 bases). The germline V gene encodes CDR1 LNHNV and CDR2 YYDKDF (reference sequence). The CDR3 extends over 13 amino acids. Between the trimmed V and J ends, which lost 7 bases and 6 bases, there was a span of 15 bases. The CDR3 loop reads CATTPDRQDGYTF. The CDR3 DNA reads as TGTGCCACCACCCCCGACAGGCAAGATGGCTACACCTTC.

V is TRBV6-5 and J is TRBJ1-1, with TRBD1 identical over 10 bases. J gave up 2 bases and V 4 bases, and 7 bases lay outside the gene matches. The CDR3 is 16 residues long. The germline V gene has CDR1 MNHEY and CDR2 SVGAGI. The CDR3 region has the DNA TGTGCCAGCAGTTTCAGACAGGGGGCGGGTAACACTGAAGCTTTCTTT. Protein product: CASSFRQGAGNTEAFF.